This TCR beta chain was captured in a study of OX40 agonist ivuxolimab in advanced cancers. Turning to the overall study: Ivuxolimab was an agonistic, fully human IgG2 monoclonal antibody directed against OX40 (CD134), a costimulatory receptor. Intravenous ivuxolimab was administered to patients every 2 weeks at six dose levels: 0.01, 0.1, 0.3, 1.5, 3 and 10 mg/kg. Among the roughly 50 dose-escalation patients, some 19 had hepatocellular carcinoma, approximately 15 melanoma, 9 renal cell carcinoma and 9 head and neck cancer. In the dose-escalation cohort, approximately 80% of patients were male, and the mean age was around 65 years with a range of roughly 20 to 79. Prior anti-PD-1, anti-PD-L1 or anti-CTLA-4 therapy was permitted, and checkpoint inhibitors had been received by about 36% of dose-escalation patients. Partial responses were achieved by three dose-escalation patients, of whom one had hepatocellular carcinoma and two had cutaneous melanoma. The purpose of peripheral TCRbeta sequencing was to test whether ivuxolimab changed TCR sequence diversity and led to clonal T-cell expansion. The paper describes the monotherapy dose-escalation part (N ≈ 52 patients) of the phase I trial of ivuxolimab.

The trial excluded patients who had a history of autoimmune disease or who were on systemic immunosuppression. Peripheral blood for TCR sequencing was drawn from every dose cohort at baseline, at cycle 4 day 1 and at cycle 7 day 1. Samples were obtained from an open-label, multicenter, first-in-human phase I dose-escalation trial of ivuxolimab. Adults with locally advanced or metastatic head and neck squamous cell, hepatocellular, melanoma or renal cell carcinoma were enrolled in the trial. Before TCR sequencing, CD4+ T cells and CD8+ T cells were sorted from peripheral blood as separate populations. On this clone: No cognate antigen has been identified for it. Base qualities are missing; no much larger clone stands one base away.

The paper as a whole reports these results and caveats: On average, CD8+ T cells showed more expanded clones than CD4+ T cells after ivuxolimab. Low levels of normalized T-cell clonal expansion were also seen in some nonresponding patients. At doses of 0.1 to 3.0 mg/kg, clonal expansion of both CD4+ and CD8+ T cells in blood was seen between baseline and week 6. Antigen specificity was not determined for the clonally expanded peripheral T cells. In the 0.1-3.0 mg/kg groups, partial responders were among the patients with the lowest normalized peripheral clonal expansion, particularly in CD8+ T cells.

To sequence the TCRbeta CDR3 region, genomic DNA was isolated from the sorted cells. The immunoSEQ Assay was used for sequencing of TCRbeta CDR3 regions. TCRdb carries this immuneACCESS record with in-frame sequences only. Its versions omit some clonotypes, under half of them owing to an unresolved V gene in the studies checked, with the rest unexplained. The sample table shows 65,000 to 85,000 clones, and 80% to 95% are seen once. Of the sample, about 0.61% falls within the top ten clones. The sequence was collected from an adult with an advanced solid tumor such as melanoma, head and neck, liver or kidney cancer. The sequencing used CD4+ or CD8+ T cells sorted from blood, collected in a trial of the OX40 agonist ivuxolimab.

The DNA sequence is as follows: TGTGCCAGTAGTATATATCTAGAAAGAAACATTCAGTACTTC. Its amino acids are CASSIYLERNIQYF. This chain joins TRBV19 to TRBJ2-4, with no confidently assigned D gene. In the germline V gene (reference sequence), CDR1 corresponds to LNHDA and CDR2 to SQIVND. Including the terminal cysteine and phenylalanine, the CDR3 comprises 14 residues. Of all the DNA, just the CDR3 is kept, 42 bases in frame from base 1. The V and J ends are trimmed by 2 bases and 6 bases, leaving 11 bases between them.